The TCR beta chain described here comes from a study of blood T cell repertoires in COVID-19. Study summary: PBMCs, B-cell-depleted T cells, or T cells were the source of the cDNA or gDNA that made up the material.

The CDR3 length is 19 residues. Trimming at V came to 5 bases and at J to 3 bases, leaving 11 bases not matched to a gene. Germline assignment: CDR1 SGHTA and CDR2 FQGNSA. The method was immunoSEQ multiplex PCR; TCRdb's version includes in-frame clones alone and lacks a portion of them. The table has some 250,000 clones, 82% seen once; the top ten hold about 3.4%. The sequence came from a woman aged 18 to 35 with acute or convalescent COVID-19. Source material: peripheral blood. The chain employs TRBV7-2 and TRBJ2-2; 14 positions agree with TRBD2. CDR3 residues: CASSLRGTSGRFDTGELFF. The CDR3 DNA reads TGTGCCAGCAGCCTTAGAGGGACTAGCGGGAGATTCGACACCGGGGAGCTGTTTTTT.